Listed here are 14 T cell receptor beta chains from one sample, sequenced in a study of beta chain features in type 1 diabetes. Expressed TCRB transcripts were sequenced after all isolated RNA was converted to cDNA. The repertoire was sequenced with immunoSEQ multiplex PCR; TCRdb's copy has only in-frame clones and lacks some. This sample has about 900,000 clones, with under 20% found just once. Sequenced: naive CD4+ T cells from blood. All receptors derive from a woman aged 18-29 years in good health.

The chain has TRBV2 and TRBJ1-2; D not certain. V was pared by 2 bases and J by 5 bases, with 9 bases between. The CDR3 covers 13 residues. CDR1 and CDR2 (germline): SNHLY, FYNNEI. The CDR3 here is CASSEQGQYGYTF. The DNA of the CDR3 is TGTGCCAGCAGTGAACAAGGGCAGTATGGCTACACCTTC.

V is TRBV19 and J is TRBJ2-7; 11 bases fit TRBD2. The CDR3 sequence is 16 residues long. The trim removed 9 bases at V and 4 bases at J, leaving 14 bases unmatched. Germline V gives CDR1 LNHDA, CDR2 SQIVND (reference sequence). CDR3 residues: CARRWKGLAAKYEQYF. For the CDR3, the DNA is TGTGCCAGGAGATGGAAGGGACTAGCGGCGAAATACGAGCAGTACTTC. Together with reference TRBV19 and TRBJ2-7, the CDR3 gives the full variable domain: DGGITQSPKYLFRKEGQNVTLSCEQNLNHDAMYWYRQDPGQGLRLIYYSQIVNDFQKGDIAEGYSVSREKKESFPLTVTSAQKNPTAFYLCARRWKGLAAKYEQYFGPGTRLTVT.

V is TRBV5-1 and J is TRBJ1-2; D is unresolved. Germline loops: CDR1 SGHRS, CDR2 YFSETQ. CDR3 length equals 15 residues. Trimming took off 2 bases at V and 4 bases at J, with 15 bases between the two ends. The CDR3 protein is CASSLNRRWPYGYTF. For the CDR3, the DNA is TGCGCCAGCAGCTTAAATAGAAGATGGCCCTATGGCTACACCTTC.

V gene TRBV7-2 combines with J gene TRBJ2-3; D possibly corresponds to TRBD1 (5 bases). Trimming cost V 0 bases and J 1 base, with 11 bases left between them. This CDR3 contains 16 residues. Germline CDR1 and CDR2: SGHTA and FQGNSA. Written as DNA, the CDR3 is TGTGCCAGCAGCTTAGCGGCAGGGTATGGCACAGATACGCAGTATTTT. Its protein is CASSLAAGYGTDTQYF.

This chain links TRBV5-4 with TRBJ2-6; perhaps TRBD1 as D (5 bases). Germline-derived CDR1 and CDR2 are SGHNT and YYREEE (reference sequence). The V end lost 1 base, the J end lost 0 bases, and 11 bases lay between the germline ends. The CDR3 is made up of 17 amino acids. In nucleotides, the CDR3 is TGTGCCAGCAGCTTGTCGACAGAATCCTCTGGGGCCAACGTCCTGACTTTC. Translation: CASSLSTESSGANVLTF.

The chain recombines TRBV28 with TRBJ1-5; D gene uncertain. This CDR3 is built from 14 residues. Germline V gene sequence: CDR1 MDHEN, CDR2 SYDVKM. Trimming cost V 5 bases and J 7 bases, with 15 bases left between them. As DNA, the CDR3 is TGTGCCAGCAGTGCCCCCCCCTATAACCAGCCCCAGCATTTT. Translating it yields CASSAPPYNQPQHF. Based on the CDR3 plus reference TRBV28 and TRBJ1-5, the full variable domain is DVKVTQSSRYLVKRTGEKVFLECVQDMDHENMFWYRQDPGLGLRLIYFSYDVKMKEKGDIPEGYSVSREKKERFSLILESASTNQTSMYLCASSAPPYNQPQHFGDGTRLSIL.

The J gene is TRBJ2-1, the V gene TRBV6-6; 12 bases match TRBD1. The CDR3 covers 14 residues. Germline trimming cut 5 bases from V and 8 bases from J; bases unmatched to any gene: 4. Germline CDR1 MNHNY, CDR2 SVGAGI (reference sequence). CDR3 sequence (DNA): TGTGCCAGCAGTACGGGACAGGGGGCATATGAGCAGTTCTTC. Protein product: CASSTGQGAYEQFF.

This clone was counted between two and nine times. V is TRBV7-3 and J is TRBJ2-7; D unresolved. Trimming removed 3 bases at V and 2 bases at J, with 11 bases between. CDR1 and CDR2 (germline): SGHTA, FQGTGA. The CDR3 sequence is 14 residues long. CDR3 in DNA: TGTGCCAGCAGCTTCCCGCGGACGGCCTACGAGCAGTACTTC. Amino acid sequence: CASSFPRTAYEQYF.

This chain joins TRBV25-1 and TRBJ2-2, with 11 bases identical to TRBD1. Germline V gene lookup returns CDR1 MGHDK and CDR2 SYGVNS. The CDR3 runs to 16 residues. Losses at the gene ends were 6 bases for V and 5 bases for J; bases not matched to a gene: 8. DNA of the CDR3: TGTGCCAGCAGCCGGGACAGGGGGGTTCCGACCGGGGAGCTGTTTTTT. As protein: CASSRDRGVPTGELFF.

This chain uses TRBV15 with TRBJ1-2, with a weak D call TRBD1 (5 bases). Looked up from germline, CDR1 is LNHNV and CDR2 is YYDKDF (reference sequence). This CDR3 contains 13 residues. Between the trimmed V and J ends, which lost 1 base and 8 bases, there was a span of 11 bases. The CDR3 loop reads CATSRGGSEGYTF. CDR3 in DNA: TGTGCCACCAGCAGAGGGGGCTCGGAGGGCTACACCTTC.

A word on this clone: Other DNA sequences in this specimen translate into the identical CDR3. The chain employs TRBV7-2 and TRBJ2-5, with 7 bases that match TRBD1. The CDR3 consists of 14 residues. V shed 5 bases, J shed 2 bases, and the junction held 5 bases outside the gene matches. In germline, CDR1 is SGHTA, CDR2 FQGNSA. The CDR3 sequence is CASSPGTAQETQYF. CDR3 sequence (DNA): TGTGCCAGCAGCCCAGGGACAGCGCAAGAGACCCAGTACTTC.

This clone has just a few counts. The chain is built from TRBV7-2 and TRBJ2-1, with D perhaps given as TRBD1 or TRBD2 (5 bases each). CDR1 is SGHTA, CDR2 FQGNSA, per germline. V dropped 5 bases and J dropped 8 bases, with 16 bases sitting between them. This CDR3 has 14 amino acids. CDR3 residues: CASSPEGFVDEQFF. CDR3 in DNA: TGTGCCAGCAGCCCCGAGGGGTTTGTCGATGAGCAGTTCTTC.

The genes are TRBV28 and TRBJ2-7, with TRBD1 identical over 10 bases. CDR1 and CDR2 (germline): MDHEN, SYDVKM. V was clipped by 4 bases and J by 1 base; unmatched bases: 4. The CDR3 covers 15 residues. DNA of the CDR3: TGTGCCAGCAGTTATCCGGGACAGGGGTCCTACGAGCAGTACTTC. It codes for CASSYPGQGSYEQYF. Full variable domain (rest looked up from reference TRBV28 and TRBJ2-7): DVKVTQSSRYLVKRTGEKVFLECVQDMDHENMFWYRQDPGLGLRLIYFSYDVKMKEKGDIPEGYSVSREKKERFSLILESASTNQTSMYLCASSYPGQGSYEQYFGPGTRLTVT.

As regards this clone: One end of the junction varies from germline; a read error may be responsible. The rearrangement uses TRBV9 and TRBJ2-7, with 7 bases matching TRBD2. This CDR3 is 15 amino acids long. Germline V CDR1 and CDR2: SGDLS, YYNGEE. The CDR3 DNA reads TGTGCCAGCAGCCCCAGTAGCGGGTCATCCTGCGAGCAGTACTTC. Translated: CASSPSSGSSCEQYF.